The clone carrying this T cell receptor (beta chain) was recorded only once. Since a much larger clone is just one base distant, this may be a read error. Disease lasting under 3 months, a NOSPECS grade of at least 4, and a Clinical Activity Score of at least 3 were features of the ophthalmopathy patients. These data are taken from a study of T cells in Graves' hyperthyroidism and ophthalmopathy. What was amplified from RNA transcripts were TCR beta CDR3 regions. Using the HTBI primer set, a first-round RT-PCR was run on the TCR CDR3. TCRdb re-derived calls from the multiplex PCR reads in MiXCR, one entry per CDR3 protein. This sample yields hundreds of thousands of distinct CDR3 sequences, of which roughly 15% are seen a single time; roughly 4.5% belongs to the top ten. Sequencing was performed on blood. This TCR was recovered from a middle-aged woman with Graves' ophthalmopathy.

CDR3 sequence (DNA): TGTGCCAGCAGTGACGGTAGTTCCAATGAGCGGTTCTTC. Protein sequence: CASSDGSSNERFF. The chain joins TRBV2 to TRBJ2-1, with no clear D. Germline CDR1 reads SNHLY; CDR2 reads FYNNEI. The CDR3 is made up of 13 amino acids.